This T cell receptor beta chain derives from a study of OX40 agonist ivuxolimab in advanced cancers. Study-wide background: Ivuxolimab was administered intravenously to patients at 0.01 to 10 mg/kg every 2 weeks. Among those treated, three patients had partial responses, one with hepatocellular carcinoma and two with cutaneous melanoma. Findings and limits, study-wide: It was also the case that some nonresponders had low normalized T-cell clonal expansion. On average, CD8+ T cells had more expanded clones than CD4+.

Produced via immunoSEQ multiplex PCR; TCRdb's table is partial and in-frame only. The repertoire includes 50,000 to 55,000 clones, around 89% of them detected once, and approximately 10% sits in the top ten. This CDR3 comprises 15 residues. The germline CDR1 and CDR2 sequences are SGHTA and FQGNSA. The J segment lost 7 bases and the V segment lost 5 bases, leaving 7 bases of the junction unmatched. About this clone: The target antigen is unknown.

The TCR originated in an adult with an advanced solid tumor such as melanoma, head and neck, liver or kidney cancer. The specimen comprised CD4+ or CD8+ T cells sorted from blood, sampled in a trial of the OX40 agonist ivuxolimab. V gene TRBV7-2 combines with J gene TRBJ1-4; 10 bases align to TRBD1. CDR3 sequence (DNA): TGTGCCAGCAGCGCTACCGGGACAGGGGTTGAAAAACTGTTTTTT. Protein sequence: CASSATGTGVEKLFF. The full variable domain, in which reference TRBV7-2 and TRBJ1-4 provide the parts outside the CDR3, is GAGVSQSPSNKVTEKGKDVELRCDPISGHTALYWYRQSLGQGLEFLIYFQGNSAPDKSGLPSDRFSAERTGGSVSTLTIQRTQQEDSAVYLCASSATGTGVEKLFFGSGTQLSVL.